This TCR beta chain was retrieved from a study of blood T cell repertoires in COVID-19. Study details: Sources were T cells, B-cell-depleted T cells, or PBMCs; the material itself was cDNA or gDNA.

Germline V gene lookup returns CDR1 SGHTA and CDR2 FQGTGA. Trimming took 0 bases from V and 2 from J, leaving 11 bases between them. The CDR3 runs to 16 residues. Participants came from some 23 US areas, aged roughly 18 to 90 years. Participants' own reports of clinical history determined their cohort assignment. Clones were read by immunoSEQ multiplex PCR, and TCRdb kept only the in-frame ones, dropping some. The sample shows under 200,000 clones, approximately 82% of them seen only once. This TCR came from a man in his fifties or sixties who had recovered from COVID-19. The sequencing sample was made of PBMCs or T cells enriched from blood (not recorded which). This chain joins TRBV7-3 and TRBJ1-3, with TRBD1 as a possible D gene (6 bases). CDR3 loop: CASSLTPPGAGNTIYF. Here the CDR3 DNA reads TGTGCCAGCAGCTTAACCCCTCCAGGGGCTGGAAACACCATATATTTT.